This is a list of T cell receptor beta chains from one sample in a study of radiotherapy plus CTLA-4 blockade in lung cancer. This table comes from immunoSEQ multiplex PCR, and its TCRdb copy is limited to in-frame clones, with some not included. The sample lists about 59,000 clones, roughly 76% seen once, with roughly 8.7% in the top ten. Sequences were derived from peripheral blood, sampled from a patient treated with radiotherapy plus ipilimumab. Receptors originate from a human donor with non-small cell lung cancer whose response to radiotherapy plus ipilimumab could not be evaluated. Each CDR3 is given without its conserved first and last residue.

v_call,cdr3_aa
TRBV7-9,ASSLRGNQPQH
TRBV18,ASSPPLSNGYT
TRBV2,ASSVQGETQY
TRBV7-8,ASSLAGLRGTQETQY
TRBV6-5,ASSYGTEDNEQF
TRBV5-1,ASSRDRGGSQETQY
TRBV2,ASSGGLSQETQY
TRBV29-1,SVDDRGGYGYT
TRBV6-1,ASSREYAEQY
TRBV2,ASSEGLGLAPYEQY
TRBV30,AWRRDSHPF
TRBV7-2,ASSPRANTGELF
TRBV5-1,ASKTGQITGELF
TRBV2,ASRGGGDRAYEQY
TRBV14,ASSQVRTEAF
TRBV6-5,ASSVQGGYTEAF
TRBV19,ASSIDWGPPGNQPQH
TRBV20-1,SARGPSEAF
TRBV5-6,ASSSQTGLAGAETQY
TRBV10-3,AISADRGYSGANVLT
TRBV11-3,ASSFHPQTDNEQF
TRBV5-1,ASSSYGQTGIISETQY
TRBV28,ASSLSQGENGYT
TRBV5-4,ASSLRLSGVNYEQY
TRBV4-2,ATQPNLAGGIDTQY
TRBV5-6,ASSETSGSLDEQF
TRBV4-3,ASSERQGTTTDTQY
TRBV6-5,ASRLAGGPGELF
TRBV7-9,ASFFLRYNEQF
TRBV7-8,ASSLRGSYGYT
TRBV28,ASSLALQFTEAF
TRBV7-2,ASSREVLRGYEQY
TRBV2,ASSETRTGLTGELF